The entry below describes one T cell receptor beta chain. Its matching antigen is unknown. These data belong to a study of cytomegalovirus exposure and HLA in healthy donors. As for the study in general: Among approximately 400 genotyped donors, around 80% fell in the Caucasian-associated ancestry cluster. The study's findings and limits: Later work found most CMV-associated TCR beta chains apparently HLA-restricted. The study flagged fewer than 200 TCR beta chains as cytomegalovirus-associated.

Donors sampled were nominally healthy, though unrecorded immune exposures were likely. Vbeta (60) and Jbeta (13) primers were used in the PCR. Libraries were prepared by immunoSEQ multiplex PCR; TCRdb keeps only in-frame clonotypes and omits some of them. The table shows fewer than 200,000 clones, with roughly 80% occurring only once. CDR1 and CDR2 from the germline V gene are WNHNN and SYGVQD (reference sequence). The CDR3 is 14 residues long. Sequencing used PBMCs. This TCR was recovered from a man between 25 and 39 years old in good health and CMV-seronegative. This chain joins TRBV10-1 and TRBJ2-5, with 8 bases matching TRBD2. The end of the DNA aligns better with TRBJ2-7, so the J call may be wrong. The CDR3 DNA is TGCGCCAGCAGTGATGGGACTAGGGGGTACGAGCAGTACTTC. Protein product: CASSDGTRGYEQYF.